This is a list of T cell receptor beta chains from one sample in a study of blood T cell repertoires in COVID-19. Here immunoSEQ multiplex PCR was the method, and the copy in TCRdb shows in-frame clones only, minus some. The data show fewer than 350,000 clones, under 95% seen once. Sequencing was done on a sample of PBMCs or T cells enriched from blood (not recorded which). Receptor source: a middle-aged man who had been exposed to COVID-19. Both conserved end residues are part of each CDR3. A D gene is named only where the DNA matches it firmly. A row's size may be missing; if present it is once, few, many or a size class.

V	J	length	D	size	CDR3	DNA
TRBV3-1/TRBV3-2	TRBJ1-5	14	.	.	CASSPGLNNQPQHF	TGTGCCAGCAGCCCGGGACTCAACAATCAGCCCCAGCATTTT
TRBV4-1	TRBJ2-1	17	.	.	CASSQLDMGLAGNEQFF	TGCGCCAGCAGCCAATTAGACATGGGACTGGCGGGCAATGAGCAGTTCTTC
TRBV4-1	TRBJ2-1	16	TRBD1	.	CASSQVLGTALDEQFF	TGCGCCAGCAGCCAAGTTTTAGGGACAGCTCTGGATGAGCAGTTCTTC
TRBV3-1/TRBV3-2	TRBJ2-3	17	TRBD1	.	CASSQLYRDRGTDTQYF	TGTGCCAGCAGCCAATTGTACCGGGACAGGGGCACAGATACGCAGTATTTT
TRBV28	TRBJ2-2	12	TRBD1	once	CATDRDTGELFF	TGTGCCACCGACAGGGACACCGGGGAGCTGTTTTTT
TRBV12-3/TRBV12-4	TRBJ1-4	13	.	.	CASSRRLNEKLFF	TGTGCCAGCAGTCGACGACTTAATGAAAAACTGTTTTTT
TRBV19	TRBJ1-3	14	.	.	CASSITSIGNTIYF	TGTGCCAGTAGTATTACCTCTATCGGAAACACCATATATTTT
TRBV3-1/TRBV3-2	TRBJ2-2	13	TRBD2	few	CASSSSGRGELFF	TGTGCCAGCAGCTCTAGCGGGAGAGGGGAGCTGTTTTTT
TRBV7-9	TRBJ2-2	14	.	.	CASSEKGGPGELFF	TGTGCCAGCAGCGAAAAAGGGGGTCCCGGGGAGCTGTTTTTT
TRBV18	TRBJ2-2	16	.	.	CASSPLRGSNTGELFF	TGTGCCAGCTCACCACTCCGTGGGAGTAACACCGGGGAGCTGTTTTTT
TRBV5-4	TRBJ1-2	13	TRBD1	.	CASSLQGNYGYTF	TGTGCCAGCAGCTTACAGGGGAACTATGGCTACACCTTC
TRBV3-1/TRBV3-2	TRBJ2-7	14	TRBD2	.	CASSESGLAGEQYF	TGTGCCAGCTCTGAGTCGGGACTAGCAGGCGAGCAGTACTTC
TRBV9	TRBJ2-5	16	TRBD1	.	CASSQEDLLGQETQYF	TGTGCCAGCAGCCAGGAGGACCTTTTGGGACAGGAGACCCAGTACTTC
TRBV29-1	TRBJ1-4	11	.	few	CSVGPYEKLFF	TGCAGCGTGGGGCCTTATGAAAAACTGTTTTTT
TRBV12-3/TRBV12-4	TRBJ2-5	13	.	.	CASSWGDRKTQYF	TGTGCCAGCAGTTGGGGGGATAGGAAGACCCAGTACTTC
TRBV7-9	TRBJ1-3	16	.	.	CASSPRQGNSGNTIYF	TGTGCCAGCAGCCCTCGTCAGGGGAACTCTGGAAACACCATATATTTT
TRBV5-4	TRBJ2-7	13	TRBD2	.	CASSLLAGNEQYF	TGTGCCAGCAGCTTACTAGCGGGAAACGAGCAGTACTTC
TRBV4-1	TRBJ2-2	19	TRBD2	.	CASTLYLIAGLSNTGELFF	TGCGCCAGCACGTTATACCTCATAGCGGGGCTTTCGAACACCGGGGAGCTGTTTTTT
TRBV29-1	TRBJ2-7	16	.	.	CSVEVTSFPELYEQYF	TGCAGCGTTGAAGTCACTAGCTTTCCAGAGCTCTACGAGCAGTACTTC
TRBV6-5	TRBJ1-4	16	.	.	CASSYGGDPHGEKLFF	TGTGCCAGCAGTTACGGGGGCGATCCTCACGGGGAAAAACTGTTTTTT
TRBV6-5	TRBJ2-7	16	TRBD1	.	CASSYISTGTVYEQYF	TGTGCCAGCAGTTACATTTCAACCGGGACAGTCTACGAGCAGTACTTC
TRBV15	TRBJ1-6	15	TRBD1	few	CATSREGQGLTPLHF	TGTGCCACCAGCAGAGAAGGACAGGGATTAACACCCCTCCACTTT
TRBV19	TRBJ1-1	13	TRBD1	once	CASMGQINTEAFF	TGTGCCAGTATGGGACAGATTAACACTGAAGCTTTCTTT
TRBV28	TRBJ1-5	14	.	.	CASRRAGGNQPQHF	TGTGCCAGCAGGAGGGCCGGGGGCAATCAGCCCCAGCATTTT
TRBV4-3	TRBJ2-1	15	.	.	CASSQGMASYNEQFF	TGCGCCAGCAGCCAAGGAATGGCCTCCTACAATGAGCAGTTCTTC
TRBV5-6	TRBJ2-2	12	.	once	CASSSLTGELFF	TGTGCCAGCAGCTCCCTAACCGGGGAGCTGTTTTTT
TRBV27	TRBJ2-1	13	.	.	CASSRLETVEQFF	TGTGCCAGCAGCCGACTAGAAACTGTTGAGCAGTTCTTC
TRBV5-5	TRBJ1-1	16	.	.	CASSSILGAMNTEAFF	TGTGCCAGCAGCTCCATCCTGGGGGCCATGAACACTGAAGCTTTCTTT
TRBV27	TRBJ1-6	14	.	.	CASSSQGSSSPLHF	TGTGCCAGCAGTTCTCAGGGATCCTCTTCACCCCTCCACTTT
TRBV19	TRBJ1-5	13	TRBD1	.	CATCGTGNQPQHF	TGTGCCACCTGCGGGACAGGCAATCAGCCCCAGCATTTT
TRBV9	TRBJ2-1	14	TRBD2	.	CASGREGIGNEQFF	TGTGCTTCAGGGCGGGAGGGTATTGGTAATGAGCAGTTCTTC
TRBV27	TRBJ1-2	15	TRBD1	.	CASKIQGEGNYGYTF	TGTGCCAGCAAAATACAGGGGGAGGGTAACTATGGCTACACCTTC
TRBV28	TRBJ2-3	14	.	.	CASSYNGATDTQYF	TGTGCCAGCAGTTACAATGGGGCCACAGATACGCAGTATTTT
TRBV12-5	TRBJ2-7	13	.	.	CASGLGAGYEQYF	TGTGCTAGTGGTTTGGGGGCCGGTTACGAGCAGTACTTC
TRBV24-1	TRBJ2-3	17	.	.	CATSDSAAGYSTDTQYF	TGTGCCACCAGTGATTCGGCGGCGGGATATAGCACAGATACGCAGTATTTT
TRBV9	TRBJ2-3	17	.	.	CASSVGPGNSGTDTQYF	TGTGCCAGCAGCGTAGGTCCGGGTAATAGCGGCACAGATACGCAGTATTTT
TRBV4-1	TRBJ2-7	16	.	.	CASSHDAAGRSYEQYF	TGCGCCAGCAGCCACGACGCCGCGGGCCGGTCCTACGAGCAGTACTTC
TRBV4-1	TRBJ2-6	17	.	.	CASSQVQGLSGANVLTF	TGCGCCAGCAGCCAAGTGCAGGGTCTCTCTGGGGCCAACGTCCTGACTTTC
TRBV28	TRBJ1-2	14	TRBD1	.	CASNLMTGLYGYTF	TGTGCCAGCAATCTCATGACAGGGCTGTATGGCTACACCTTC
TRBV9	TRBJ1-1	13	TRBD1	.	CASSDQGQNKAFF	TGTGCCAGCAGCGACCAGGGACAGAATAAAGCTTTCTTT
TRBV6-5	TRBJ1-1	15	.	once	CASSWQGPLGTEAFF	TGTGCCAGCAGTTGGCAGGGCCCCCTGGGCACTGAAGCTTTCTTT
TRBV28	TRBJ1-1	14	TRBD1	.	CASSSTGRITEAFF	TGTGCCAGCAGTTCGACAGGGAGGATCACTGAAGCTTTCTTT
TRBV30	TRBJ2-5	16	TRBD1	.	CAWSRLTQGYQETQYF	TGTGCCTGGAGTCGCCTAACACAGGGGTATCAAGAGACCCAGTACTTC
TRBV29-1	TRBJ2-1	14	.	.	CSVDGQGSYNEQFF	TGCAGCGTTGACGGCCAGGGGTCGTATAATGAGCAGTTCTTC
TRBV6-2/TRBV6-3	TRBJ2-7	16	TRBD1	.	CASSPRTGTATYEQYF	TGTGCCAGCAGTCCCCGAACCGGGACAGCAACCTACGAGCAGTACTTC
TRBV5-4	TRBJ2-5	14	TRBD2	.	CASSSGLAGDPEYF	TGTGCCAGCAGCTCGGGACTAGCGGGAGATCCGGAGTACTTC
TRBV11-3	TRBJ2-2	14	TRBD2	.	CASSSIAGTGELFF	TGTGCCAGCAGCTCTATAGCGGGAACCGGGGAGCTGTTTTTT
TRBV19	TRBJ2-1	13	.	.	CASSTSSYNEQFF	TGTGCCAGTAGTACTAGCTCCTACAATGAGCAGTTCTTC
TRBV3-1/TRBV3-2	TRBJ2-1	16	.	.	CASSQDQHRRSNEQFF	TGTGCCAGCAGCCAAGATCAGCATCGGCGGTCGAATGAGCAGTTCTTC
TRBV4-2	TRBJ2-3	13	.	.	CASSQDNTDTQYF	TGTGCCAGCAGCCAAGACAACACAGATACGCAGTATTTT